These T cell receptor beta chains were read from a single sample in a study of chemoradiotherapy in HPV16-positive cancers. Profiling relied on immunoSEQ multiplex PCR, and the TCRdb table lists in-frame clones only, not all of them. The sample has 25,000 to 35,000 clones, around 88% seen once. Sequenced material: blood, taken from a patient who underwent chemoradiotherapy. The origin of the receptors is a human donor with HPV-associated anogenital cancer. Each CDR3 is given with its conserved first and last residue. A D gene is named only where the DNA matches it firmly.

V gene: TRBV5-6
J gene: TRBJ1-2
D gene: -
CDR3 protein: CASSPARNYGCTF

V gene: TRBV5-8
J gene: TRBJ2-1
D gene: -
CDR3 protein: CASSREGLFKNNEQFF

V gene: TRBV19
J gene: TRBJ1-2
D gene: -
CDR3 protein: CASSIPAAGGNYGYTF

V gene: TRBV10-3
J gene: TRBJ1-4
D gene: TRBD1
CDR3 protein: CAISGQQNEKLFF

V gene: TRBV12-2
J gene: TRBJ1-1
D gene: -
CDR3 protein: CASRDEQRGATEAFF

V gene: TRBV19
J gene: TRBJ2-3
D gene: -
CDR3 protein: CASTNRDTQYF

V gene: TRBV10-1
J gene: TRBJ1-1
D gene: -
CDR3 protein: CASSEGENTEAFF

V gene: TRBV7-9
J gene: TRBJ2-7
D gene: -
CDR3 protein: CASTRQAHEQYF

V gene: TRBV6-5
J gene: TRBJ2-7
D gene: TRBD1
CDR3 protein: CASSYSAGGPYEQYF

V gene: TRBV5-1
J gene: TRBJ2-1
D gene: TRBD2
CDR3 protein: CASRAGTSGTSSYNEQFF

V gene: TRBV28
J gene: TRBJ1-2
D gene: -
CDR3 protein: CASSRGGYGYTF

V gene: TRBV29-1
J gene: TRBJ2-5
D gene: -
CDR3 protein: CSVDVGGVETQYF

V gene: TRBV11-2
J gene: TRBJ2-1
D gene: TRBD2
CDR3 protein: CASSLGLAGMNEQFF

V gene: TRBV4-1
J gene: TRBJ1-2
D gene: TRBD1
CDR3 protein: CASSRTTGGDSYGYTF

V gene: TRBV28
J gene: TRBJ2-1
D gene: -
CDR3 protein: CASKGTGEQFF

V gene: TRBV7-7
J gene: TRBJ1-1
D gene: -
CDR3 protein: CASSLNSGTEAFF